This record covers a single T cell receptor (beta chain). Its specificity is not known. The sample originates from a study of glioma-infiltrating T cells after dendritic cell vaccination. At the level of the study: Between about 2003 and 2012, patients got autologous tumor lysate-pulsed dendritic cell vaccines.

The germline CDR1 and CDR2 sequences are MRHNA and SNTAGT. V lost 0 bases, J lost 2 bases, and 10 bases lay in between. This CDR3 spans 15 amino acids. Study outcomes and limitations: Complete blood and tumor specimen sets were limited to few patients.

The protocol was immunoSEQ multiplex PCR, while the TCRdb copy is restricted to in-frame clones and leaves out a portion. The table lists about 32,000 clones, 90% of them singletons, with around 2.2% in the top ten. This rearrangement joins TRBV6-4 to TRBJ1-2; no clear D gene. This specimen was blood, taken before dendritic cell vaccination. The receptor comes from a human donor with glioblastoma. In DNA form, the CDR3 reads TGTGCCAGCAGTGACTCGGGCAGGTCCAACTATGGCTACACCTTC. Translation: CASSDSGRSNYGYTF.